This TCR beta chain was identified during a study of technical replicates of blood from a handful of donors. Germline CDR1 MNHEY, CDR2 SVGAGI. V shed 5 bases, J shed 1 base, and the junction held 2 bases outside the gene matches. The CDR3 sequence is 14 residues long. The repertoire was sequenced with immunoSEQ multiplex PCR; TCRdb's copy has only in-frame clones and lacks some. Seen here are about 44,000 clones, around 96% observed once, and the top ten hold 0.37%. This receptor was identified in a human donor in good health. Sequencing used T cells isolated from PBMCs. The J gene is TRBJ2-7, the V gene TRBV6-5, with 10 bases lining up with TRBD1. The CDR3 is CASSGTGESYEQYF. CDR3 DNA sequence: TGTGCCAGCAGTGGGACAGGGGAGTCCTACGAGCAGTACTTC.